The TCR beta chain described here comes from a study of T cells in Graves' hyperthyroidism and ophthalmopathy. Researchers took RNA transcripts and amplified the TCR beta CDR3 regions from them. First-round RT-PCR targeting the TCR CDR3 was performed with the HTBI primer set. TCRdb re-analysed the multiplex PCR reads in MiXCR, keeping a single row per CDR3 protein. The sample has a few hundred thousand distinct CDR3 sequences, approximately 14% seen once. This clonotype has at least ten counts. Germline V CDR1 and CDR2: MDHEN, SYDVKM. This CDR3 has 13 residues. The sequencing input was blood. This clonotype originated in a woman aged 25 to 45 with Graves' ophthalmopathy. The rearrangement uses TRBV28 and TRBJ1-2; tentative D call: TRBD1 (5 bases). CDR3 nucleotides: TGTGGGACCACGGGCAGGGCAAGCTATGGCTACACCTTC. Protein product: CGTTGRASYGYTF.